The 8 T cell receptor beta chains reported below all come from one sample, sequenced in a study of cytomegalovirus exposure and HLA in healthy donors. With 60 Vbeta and 13 Jbeta primers, the PCR was carried out. Sequencing was performed with immunoSEQ multiplex PCR; in TCRdb, only in-frame clones are kept and a portion is missing. The repertoire holds roughly 99,000 clones, with more than 60% as singletons. Sequencing input: PBMCs. These receptors were collected from a man between 60 and 75 years old in good health and CMV-seropositive.

V gene TRBV12-5 combines with J gene TRBJ1-5; unclear D gene. Germline V gene data show CDR1 as LGHNT and CDR2 as FRNRAP. V was shortened by 1 base and J by 0 bases, with 7 bases between the two germline ends. The length of the CDR3 is 15 residues. The CDR3 bases are TGTGCTAGTGGTTTGGGAACTTATAGCAATCAGCCCCAGCATTTT. It codes for CASGLGTYSNQPQHF.

The chain carries TRBV7-2 and TRBJ2-1, with TRBD2 matching over 9 bases. The CDR3 is 16 residues long. Germline assignment: CDR1 SGHTA and CDR2 FQGNSA. Unmatched junction bases numbered 9, after V lost 5 bases and J lost 4 bases. CDR3 protein: CASSTSSGGRYNEQFF. The CDR3 region has the DNA TGTGCCAGCAGCACCTCAAGCGGGGGGCGTTACAATGAGCAGTTCTTC.

The V and J genes are TRBV4-3 and TRBJ2-7; 8 bases line up with TRBD1. Trimming at V came to 2 bases and at J to 4 bases, leaving 4 bases not matched to a gene. Germline loops: CDR1 LGHNA, CDR2 YSLEER. This CDR3 has 14 amino acids. The CDR3 reads CASSQNRGKYEQYF. CDR3 sequence (DNA): TGCGCCAGCAGCCAAAACAGGGGGAAGTACGAGCAGTACTTC.

The chain couples TRBV28 to TRBJ2-5; tentatively, D is TRBD1 (6 bases). The CDR3 runs to 14 residues. Germline-derived CDR1 and CDR2 are MDHEN and SYDVKM. V lost 7 bases to trimming and J lost 2 bases, with 14 bases between them. This chain's CDR3 is CASKVGGPQETQYF. The CDR3 DNA sequence: TGTGCCAGCAAGGTAGGGGGACCACAAGAGACCCAGTACTTC.

Only a few counts were recorded for this clone. The rearrangement uses TRBV27 and TRBJ1-4; no clear D. Trimming stripped 0 bases from V and 8 bases from J, with 16 bases between. The CDR3 is 16 amino acids. CDR1 and CDR2 (germline): MNHEY, SMNVEV (reference sequence). CDR3 coding DNA: TGTGCCAGCAGTTTATCGGTCAGTACCGTCAAGGAAAAACTGTTTTTT. Protein product: CASSLSVSTVKEKLFF.

The V and J genes are TRBV13 and TRBJ2-1; 12 nucleotides match TRBD2. With 5 bases clipped from V and 6 bases from J, the junction kept 5 bases outside the gene matches. This CDR3 is 15 amino acids long. Germline values: CDR1 PRHDT, CDR2 FYEKMQ (reference sequence). The DNA for the CDR3 is TGTGCCAGCAGCCCTAGCGGGGGGGCGCTCAATGAGCAGTTCTTC. This gives the protein CASSPSGGALNEQFF.

The chain employs TRBV6-1 and TRBJ1-5; a possible D gene is TRBD1 (5 bases). CDR3 length: 16 amino acids. CDR1 is MNHNS, CDR2 SASEGT, per germline. Trimming stripped 4 bases from V and 2 bases from J, with 15 bases between. The chain's CDR3 is CASSAWQGLGNQPQHF. The CDR3 DNA follows: TGTGCCAGCAGTGCTTGGCAGGGTCTTGGCAATCAGCCCCAGCATTTT.

This clone was observed a few times. An end of the junction differs from the germline gene, which may be a read error. Other nucleotide sequences in the sample specify the same CDR3. The chain couples TRBV7-3 to TRBJ1-1; D gene ambiguous. The CDR3 is made up of 14 amino acids. Germline V CDR1 and CDR2: SGHTA, FQGTGA. The CDR3 loop is CASSQDAEYTEAFF. The CDR3 DNA is TGCGCCAGCAGCCAAGATGCGGAGTACACTGAAGCTTTCTTT.